In this sample, the clone carrying this T cell receptor (beta chain) turned up a few times. What it recognizes is unknown. The data belong to a study of STAT3 mutations in large granular lymphocyte leukemia. V lost 5 bases, J lost 5 bases, and 11 bases lay in between. Germline loops: CDR1 SGDLS, CDR2 YYNGEE. CDR3 length equals 12 residues. The data were produced by immunoSEQ multiplex PCR, yet TCRdb's version contains in-frame clones alone and is incomplete. Found here are about 4,300 clones, around 50% of them singletons; the top ten hold roughly 55%. Points from the study as a whole: In T-cell large granular lymphocyte leukemia, about half of patients showed multiple immunodominant subclonotypes. A small but highly pathogenic clone may have been missed. Variable sampling intervals and differing treatment regimens complicated linking therapy response to TCR clonal burden changes.

The TCR originated in a male patient aged 45-60 years with T-cell large granular lymphocyte leukemia. Some clones in this sample may be carry-over from other donors' samples. This sequence joins TRBV9 and TRBJ2-7, with unresolved D. Source material: peripheral blood mononuclear cells. The CDR3 region has the DNA TGTGCCAGCAGTCTCGGCGGTGACGAGCAGTACTTC. Translated, it gives CASSLGGDEQYF.